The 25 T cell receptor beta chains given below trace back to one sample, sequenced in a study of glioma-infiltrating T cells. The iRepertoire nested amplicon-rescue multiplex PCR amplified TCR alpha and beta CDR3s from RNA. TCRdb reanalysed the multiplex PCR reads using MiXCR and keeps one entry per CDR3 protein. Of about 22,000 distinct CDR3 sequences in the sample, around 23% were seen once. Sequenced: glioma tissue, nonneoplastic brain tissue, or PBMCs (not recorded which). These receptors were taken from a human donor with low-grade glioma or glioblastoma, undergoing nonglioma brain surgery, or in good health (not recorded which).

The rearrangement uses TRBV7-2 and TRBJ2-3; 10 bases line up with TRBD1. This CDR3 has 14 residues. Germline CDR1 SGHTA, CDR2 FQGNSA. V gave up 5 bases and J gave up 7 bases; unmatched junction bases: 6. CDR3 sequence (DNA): TGTGCCAGCAGCCCCCGGACAGGGGGGAATACGCAGTATTTT. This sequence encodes CASSPRTGGNTQYF. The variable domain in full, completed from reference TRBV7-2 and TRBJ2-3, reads GAGVSQSPSNKVTEKGKDVELRCDPISGHTALYWYRQSLGQGLEFLIYFQGNSAPDKSGLPSDRFSAERTGGSVSTLTIQRTQQEDSAVYLCASSPRTGGNTQYFGPGTRLTVL.

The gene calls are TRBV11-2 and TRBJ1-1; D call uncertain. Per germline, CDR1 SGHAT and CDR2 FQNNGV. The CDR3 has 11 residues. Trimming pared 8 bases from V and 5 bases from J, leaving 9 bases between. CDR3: CASCRRTEAFF. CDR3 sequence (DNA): TGTGCCAGCTGTAGAAGGACTGAAGCTTTCTTT.

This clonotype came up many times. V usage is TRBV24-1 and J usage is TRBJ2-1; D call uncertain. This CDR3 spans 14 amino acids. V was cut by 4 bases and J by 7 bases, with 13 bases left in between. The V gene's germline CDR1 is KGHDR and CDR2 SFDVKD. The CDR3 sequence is CATSDPSRTNEQFF. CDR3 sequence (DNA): TGTGCCACCAGTGACCCCTCTAGGACGAATGAGCAGTTCTTC.

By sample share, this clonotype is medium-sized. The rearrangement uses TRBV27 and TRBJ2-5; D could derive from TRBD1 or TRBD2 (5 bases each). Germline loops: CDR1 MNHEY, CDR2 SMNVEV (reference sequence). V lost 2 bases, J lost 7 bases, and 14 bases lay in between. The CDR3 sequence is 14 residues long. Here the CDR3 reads CASSLGVGEATQYF. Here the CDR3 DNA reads TGTGCCAGCAGTTTAGGGGTGGGGGAAGCGACCCAGTACTTC.

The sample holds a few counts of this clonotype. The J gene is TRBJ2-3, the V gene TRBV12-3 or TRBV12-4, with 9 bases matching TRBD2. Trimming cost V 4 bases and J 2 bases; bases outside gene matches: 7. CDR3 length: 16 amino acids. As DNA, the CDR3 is TGTGCCAGCAGTTCACAAAAGCGGGGGGACACAGATACGCAGTATTTT. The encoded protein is CASSSQKRGDTDTQYF.

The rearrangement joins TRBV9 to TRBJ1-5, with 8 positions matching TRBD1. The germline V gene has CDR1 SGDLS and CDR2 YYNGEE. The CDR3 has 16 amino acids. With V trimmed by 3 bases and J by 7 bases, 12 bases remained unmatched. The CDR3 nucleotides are TGTGCCAGCAGCGGCCCCGGGACAGGTCTGGGACAGCCCCAGCATTTT. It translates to CASSGPGTGLGQPQHF.

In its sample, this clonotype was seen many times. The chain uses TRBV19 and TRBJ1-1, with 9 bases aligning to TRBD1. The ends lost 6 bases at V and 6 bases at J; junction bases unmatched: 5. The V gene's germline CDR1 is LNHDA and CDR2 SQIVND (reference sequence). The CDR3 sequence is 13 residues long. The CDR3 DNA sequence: TGTGCCAGTAGACCGGGACAGGGCCCTGAAGCTTTCTTT. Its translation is CASRPGQGPEAFF.

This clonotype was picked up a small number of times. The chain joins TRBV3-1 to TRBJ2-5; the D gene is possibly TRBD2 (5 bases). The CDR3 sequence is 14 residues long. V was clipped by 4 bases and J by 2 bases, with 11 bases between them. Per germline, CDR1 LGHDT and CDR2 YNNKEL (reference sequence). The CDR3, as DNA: TGTGCCAGCAGCCTAAGGGAGCGACAAGAGACCCAGTACTTC. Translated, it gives CASSLRERQETQYF.

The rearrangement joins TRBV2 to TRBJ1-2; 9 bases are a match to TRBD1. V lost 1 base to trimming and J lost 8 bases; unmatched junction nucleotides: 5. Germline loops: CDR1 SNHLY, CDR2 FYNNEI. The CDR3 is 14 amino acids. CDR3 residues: CASSEEGQGGGYTF. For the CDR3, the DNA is TGTGCCAGCAGTGAAGAGGGACAGGGAGGAGGCTACACCTTC.

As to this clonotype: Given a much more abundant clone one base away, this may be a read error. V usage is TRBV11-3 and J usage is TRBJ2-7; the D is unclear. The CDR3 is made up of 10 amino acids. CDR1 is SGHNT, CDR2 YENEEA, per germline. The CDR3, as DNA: TGTGCCAGCAGCCCTGACGAGGAGTACTTC. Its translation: CASSPDEEYF.

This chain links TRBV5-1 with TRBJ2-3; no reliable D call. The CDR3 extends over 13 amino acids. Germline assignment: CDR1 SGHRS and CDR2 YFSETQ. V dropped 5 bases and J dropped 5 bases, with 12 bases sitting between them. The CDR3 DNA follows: TGCGCCAGCAGGGTCAAGGTTAGAGATACGCAGTATTTT. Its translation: CASRVKVRDTQYF.

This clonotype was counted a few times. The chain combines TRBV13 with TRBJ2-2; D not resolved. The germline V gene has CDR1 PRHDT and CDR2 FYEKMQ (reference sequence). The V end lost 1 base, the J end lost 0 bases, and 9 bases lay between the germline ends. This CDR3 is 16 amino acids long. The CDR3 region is CASSLAFPTNTGELFF. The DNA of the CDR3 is TGTGCCAGCAGCTTAGCCTTCCCAACGAACACCGGGGAGCTGTTTTTT.

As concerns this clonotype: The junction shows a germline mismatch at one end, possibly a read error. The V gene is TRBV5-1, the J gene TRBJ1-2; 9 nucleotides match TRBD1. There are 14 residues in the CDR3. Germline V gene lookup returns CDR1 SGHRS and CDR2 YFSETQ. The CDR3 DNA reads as TGCGCCAGCAGCTTGGGGGACAGGGCCTATAGCTACACCTTC. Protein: CASSLGDRAYSYTF.

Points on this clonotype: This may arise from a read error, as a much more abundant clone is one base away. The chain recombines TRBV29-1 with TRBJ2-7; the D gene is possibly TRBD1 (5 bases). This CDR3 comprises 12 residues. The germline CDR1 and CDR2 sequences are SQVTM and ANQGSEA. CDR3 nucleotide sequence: TGCAGCGTCCGACAGAGCTCCTACCAGCAGTACTTC. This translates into CSVRQSSYQQYF.

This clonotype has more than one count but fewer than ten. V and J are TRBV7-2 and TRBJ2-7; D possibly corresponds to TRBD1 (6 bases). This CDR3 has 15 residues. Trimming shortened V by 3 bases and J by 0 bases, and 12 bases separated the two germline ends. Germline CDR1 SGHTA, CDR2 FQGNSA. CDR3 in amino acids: CASSLDRESSYEQYF. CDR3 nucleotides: TGTGCCAGCAGCTTGGACAGAGAGAGCTCCTACGAGCAGTACTTC.

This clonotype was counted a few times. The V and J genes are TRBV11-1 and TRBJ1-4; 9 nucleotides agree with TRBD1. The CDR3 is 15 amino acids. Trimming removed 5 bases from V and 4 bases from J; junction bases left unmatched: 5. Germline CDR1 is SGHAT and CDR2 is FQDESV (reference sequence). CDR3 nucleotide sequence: TGTGCCAGCAGCGTGCCGGGACAGGGTAATGAAAAACTGTTTTTT. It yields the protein CASSVPGQGNEKLFF.

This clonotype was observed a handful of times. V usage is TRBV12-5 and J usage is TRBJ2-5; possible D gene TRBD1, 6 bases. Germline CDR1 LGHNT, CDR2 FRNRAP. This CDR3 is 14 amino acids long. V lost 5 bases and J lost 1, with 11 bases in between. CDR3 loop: CASGQGRRQETQYF. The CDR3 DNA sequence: TGTGCTAGTGGTCAGGGGCGTCGCCAAGAGACCCAGTACTTC.

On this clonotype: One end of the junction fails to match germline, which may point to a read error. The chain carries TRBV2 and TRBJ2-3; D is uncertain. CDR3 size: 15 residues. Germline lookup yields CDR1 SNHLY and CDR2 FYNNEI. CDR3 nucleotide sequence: TGTGCCAGCAGTCTCCTAACAAGTAGCACATATACGCAGTATTTT. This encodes CASSLLTSSTYTQYF.

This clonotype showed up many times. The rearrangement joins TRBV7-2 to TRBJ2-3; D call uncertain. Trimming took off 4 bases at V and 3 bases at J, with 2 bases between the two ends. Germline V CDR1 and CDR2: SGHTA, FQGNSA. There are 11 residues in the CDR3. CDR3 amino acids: CASSWTDTQYF. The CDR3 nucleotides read TGTGCCAGCAGCTGGACAGATACGCAGTATTTT.

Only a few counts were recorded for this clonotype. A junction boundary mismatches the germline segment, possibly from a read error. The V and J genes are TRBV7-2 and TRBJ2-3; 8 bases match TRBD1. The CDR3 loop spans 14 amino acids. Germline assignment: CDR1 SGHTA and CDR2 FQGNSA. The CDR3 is CASSFGTGTGTQYF. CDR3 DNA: TGTGCCAGCAGCTTTGGGACAGGAACAGGTACGCAGTATTTT. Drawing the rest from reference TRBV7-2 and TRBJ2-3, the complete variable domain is GAGVSQSPSNKVTEKGKDVELRCDPISGHTALYWYRQSLGQGLEFLIYFQGNSAPDKSGLPSDRFSAERTGGSVSTLTIQRTQQEDSAVYLCASSFGTGTGTQYFGPGTRLTVL.

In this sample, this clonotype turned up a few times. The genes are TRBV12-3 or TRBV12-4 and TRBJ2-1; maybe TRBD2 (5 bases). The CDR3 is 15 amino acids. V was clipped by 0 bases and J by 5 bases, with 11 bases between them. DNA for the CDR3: TGTGCCAGCAGTTTAGCGGGCGGGCGGAACAATGAGCAGTTCTTC. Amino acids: CASSLAGGRNNEQFF.

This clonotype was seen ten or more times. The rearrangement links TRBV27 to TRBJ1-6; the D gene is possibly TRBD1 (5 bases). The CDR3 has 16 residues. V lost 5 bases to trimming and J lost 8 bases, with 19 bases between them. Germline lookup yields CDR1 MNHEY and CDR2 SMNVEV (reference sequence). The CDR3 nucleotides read TGTGCCAGCAGTCTAGATACCGGGACGCCCCATTCACCCCTCCACTTT. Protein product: CASSLDTGTPHSPLHF.

The CDR3 DNA sequence: TGCGCCAGCAGCTTGGGCACTAGCGGGGACGGCACAGATACGCAGTATTTT. Amino acid sequence: CASSLGTSGDGTDTQYF. V usage is TRBV5-1 and J usage is TRBJ2-3; 10 bases map to TRBD2. The CDR3 covers 17 residues. After removal of 0 bases from V and 1 base from J, the junction contained 5 bases not matched to a gene. From germline, CDR1 is SGHRS and CDR2 YFSETQ.

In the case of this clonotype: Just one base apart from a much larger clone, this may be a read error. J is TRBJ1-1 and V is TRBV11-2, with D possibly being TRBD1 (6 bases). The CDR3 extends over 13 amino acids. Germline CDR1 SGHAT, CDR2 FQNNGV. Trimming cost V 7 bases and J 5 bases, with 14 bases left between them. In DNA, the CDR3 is TGTGCCAGCATCTTCGGGGGCGGAACTGAAGCTTTCTTT. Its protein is CASIFGGGTEAFF.

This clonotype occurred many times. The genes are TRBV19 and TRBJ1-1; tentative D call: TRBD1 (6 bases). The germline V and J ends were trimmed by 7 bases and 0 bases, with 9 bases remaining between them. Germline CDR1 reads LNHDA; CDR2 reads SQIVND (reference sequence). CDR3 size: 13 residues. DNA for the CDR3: TGTGCCAGTATGGACAGAATGAACACTGAAGCTTTCTTT. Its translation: CASMDRMNTEAFF. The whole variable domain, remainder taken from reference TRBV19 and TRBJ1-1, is DGGITQSPKYLFRKEGQNVTLSCEQNLNHDAMYWYRQDPGQGLRLIYYSQIVNDFQKGDIAEGYSVSREKKESFPLTVTSAQKNPTAFYLCASMDRMNTEAFFGQGTRLTVV.